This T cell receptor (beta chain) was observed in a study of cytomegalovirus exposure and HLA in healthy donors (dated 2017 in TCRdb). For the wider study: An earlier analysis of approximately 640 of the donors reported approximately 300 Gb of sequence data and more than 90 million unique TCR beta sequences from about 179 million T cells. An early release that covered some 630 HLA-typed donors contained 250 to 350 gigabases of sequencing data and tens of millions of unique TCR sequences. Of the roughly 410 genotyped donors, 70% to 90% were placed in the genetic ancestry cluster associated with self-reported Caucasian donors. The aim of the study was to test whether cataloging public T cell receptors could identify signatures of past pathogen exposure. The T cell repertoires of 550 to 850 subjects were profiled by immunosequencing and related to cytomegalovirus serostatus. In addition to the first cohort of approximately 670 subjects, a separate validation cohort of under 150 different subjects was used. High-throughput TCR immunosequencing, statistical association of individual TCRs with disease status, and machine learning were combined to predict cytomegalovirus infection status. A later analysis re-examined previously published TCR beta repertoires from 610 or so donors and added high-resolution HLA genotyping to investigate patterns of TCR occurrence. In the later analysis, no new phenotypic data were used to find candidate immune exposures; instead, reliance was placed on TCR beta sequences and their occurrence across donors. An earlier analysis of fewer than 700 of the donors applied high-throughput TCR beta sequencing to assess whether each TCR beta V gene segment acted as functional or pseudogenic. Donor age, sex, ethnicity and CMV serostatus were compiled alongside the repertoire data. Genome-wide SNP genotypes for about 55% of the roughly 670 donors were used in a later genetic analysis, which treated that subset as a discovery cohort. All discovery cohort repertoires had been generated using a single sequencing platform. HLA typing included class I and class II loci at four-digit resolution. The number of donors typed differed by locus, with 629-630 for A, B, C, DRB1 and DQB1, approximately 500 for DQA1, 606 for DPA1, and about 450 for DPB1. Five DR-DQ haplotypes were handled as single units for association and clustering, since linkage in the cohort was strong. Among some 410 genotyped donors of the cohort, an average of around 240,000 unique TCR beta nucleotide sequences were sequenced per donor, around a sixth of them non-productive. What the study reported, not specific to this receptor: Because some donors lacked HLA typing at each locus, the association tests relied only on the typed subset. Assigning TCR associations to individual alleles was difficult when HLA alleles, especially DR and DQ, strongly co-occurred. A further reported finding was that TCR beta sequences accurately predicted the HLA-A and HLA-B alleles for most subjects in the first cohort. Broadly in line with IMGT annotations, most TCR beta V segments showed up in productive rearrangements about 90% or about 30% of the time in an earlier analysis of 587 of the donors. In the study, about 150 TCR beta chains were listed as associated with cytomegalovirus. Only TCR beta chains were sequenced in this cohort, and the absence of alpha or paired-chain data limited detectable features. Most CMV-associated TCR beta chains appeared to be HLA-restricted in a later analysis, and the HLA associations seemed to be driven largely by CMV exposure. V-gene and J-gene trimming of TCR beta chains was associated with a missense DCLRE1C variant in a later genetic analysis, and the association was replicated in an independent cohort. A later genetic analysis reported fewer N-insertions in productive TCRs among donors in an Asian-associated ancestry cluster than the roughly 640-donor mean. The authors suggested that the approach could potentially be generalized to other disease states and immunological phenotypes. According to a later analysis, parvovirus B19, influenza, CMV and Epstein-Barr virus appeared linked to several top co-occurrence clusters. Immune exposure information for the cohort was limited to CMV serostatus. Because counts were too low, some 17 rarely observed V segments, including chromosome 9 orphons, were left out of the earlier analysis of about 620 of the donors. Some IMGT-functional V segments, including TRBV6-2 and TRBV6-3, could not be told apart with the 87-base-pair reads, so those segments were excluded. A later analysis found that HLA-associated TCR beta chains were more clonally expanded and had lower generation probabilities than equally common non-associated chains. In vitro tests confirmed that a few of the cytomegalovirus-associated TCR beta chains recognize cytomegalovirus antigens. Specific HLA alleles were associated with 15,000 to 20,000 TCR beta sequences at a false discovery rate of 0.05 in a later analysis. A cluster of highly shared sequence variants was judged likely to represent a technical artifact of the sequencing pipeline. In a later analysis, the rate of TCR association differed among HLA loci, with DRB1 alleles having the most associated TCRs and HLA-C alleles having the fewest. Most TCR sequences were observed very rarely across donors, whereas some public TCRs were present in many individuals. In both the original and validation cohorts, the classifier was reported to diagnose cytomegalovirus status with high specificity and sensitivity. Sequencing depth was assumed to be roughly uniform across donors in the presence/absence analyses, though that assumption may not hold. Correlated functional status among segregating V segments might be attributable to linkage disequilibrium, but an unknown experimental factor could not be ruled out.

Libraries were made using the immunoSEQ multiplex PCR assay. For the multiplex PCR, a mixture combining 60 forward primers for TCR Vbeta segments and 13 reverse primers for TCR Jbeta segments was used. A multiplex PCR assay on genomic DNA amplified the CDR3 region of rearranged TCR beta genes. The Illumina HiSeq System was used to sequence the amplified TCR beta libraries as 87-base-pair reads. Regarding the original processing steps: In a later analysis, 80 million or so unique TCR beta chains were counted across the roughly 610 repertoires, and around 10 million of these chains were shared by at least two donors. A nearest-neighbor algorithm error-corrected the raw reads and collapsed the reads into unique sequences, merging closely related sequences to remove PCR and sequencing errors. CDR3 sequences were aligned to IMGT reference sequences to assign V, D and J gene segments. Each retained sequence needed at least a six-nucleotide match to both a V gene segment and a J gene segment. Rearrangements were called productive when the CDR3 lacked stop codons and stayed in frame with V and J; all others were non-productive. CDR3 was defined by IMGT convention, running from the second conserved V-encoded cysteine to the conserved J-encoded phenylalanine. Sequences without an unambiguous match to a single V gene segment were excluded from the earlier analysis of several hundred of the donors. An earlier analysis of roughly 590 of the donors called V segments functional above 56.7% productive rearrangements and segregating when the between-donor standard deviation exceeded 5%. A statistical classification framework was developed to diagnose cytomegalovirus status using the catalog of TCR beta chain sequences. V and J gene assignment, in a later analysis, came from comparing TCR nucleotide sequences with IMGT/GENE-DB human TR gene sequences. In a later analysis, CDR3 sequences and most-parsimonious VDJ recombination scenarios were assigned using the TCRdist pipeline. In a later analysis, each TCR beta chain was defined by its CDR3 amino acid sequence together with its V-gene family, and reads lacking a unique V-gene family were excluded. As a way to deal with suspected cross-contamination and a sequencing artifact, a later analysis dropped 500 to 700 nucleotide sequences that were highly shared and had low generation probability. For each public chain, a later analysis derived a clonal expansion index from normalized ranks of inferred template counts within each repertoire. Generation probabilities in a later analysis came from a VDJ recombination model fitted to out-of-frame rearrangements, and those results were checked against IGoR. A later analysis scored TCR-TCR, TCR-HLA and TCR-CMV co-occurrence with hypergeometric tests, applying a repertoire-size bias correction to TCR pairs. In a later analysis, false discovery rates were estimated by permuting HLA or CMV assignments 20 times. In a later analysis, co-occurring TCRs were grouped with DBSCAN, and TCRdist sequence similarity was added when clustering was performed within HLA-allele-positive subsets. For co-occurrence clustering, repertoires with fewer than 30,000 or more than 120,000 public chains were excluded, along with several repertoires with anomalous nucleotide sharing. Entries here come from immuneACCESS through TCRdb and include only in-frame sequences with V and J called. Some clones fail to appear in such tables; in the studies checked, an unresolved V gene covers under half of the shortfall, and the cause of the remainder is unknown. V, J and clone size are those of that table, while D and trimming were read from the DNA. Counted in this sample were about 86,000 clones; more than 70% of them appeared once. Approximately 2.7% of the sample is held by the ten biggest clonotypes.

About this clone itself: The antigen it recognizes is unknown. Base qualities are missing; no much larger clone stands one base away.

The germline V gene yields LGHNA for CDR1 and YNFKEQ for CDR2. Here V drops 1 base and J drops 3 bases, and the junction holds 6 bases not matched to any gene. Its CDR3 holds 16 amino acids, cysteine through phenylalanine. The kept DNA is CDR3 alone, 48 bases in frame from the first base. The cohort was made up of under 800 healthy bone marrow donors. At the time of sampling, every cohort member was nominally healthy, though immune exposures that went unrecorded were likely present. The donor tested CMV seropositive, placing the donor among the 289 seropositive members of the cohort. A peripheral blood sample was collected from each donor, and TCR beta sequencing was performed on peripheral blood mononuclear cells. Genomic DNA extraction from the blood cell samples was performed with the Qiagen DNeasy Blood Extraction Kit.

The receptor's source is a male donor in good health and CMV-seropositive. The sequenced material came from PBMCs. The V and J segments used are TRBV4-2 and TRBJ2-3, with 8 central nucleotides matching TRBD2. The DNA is TGTGCCAGCAGCCAAGGTGCGGGAGGTTTGACAGATACGCAGTATTTT. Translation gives CASSQGAGGLTDTQYF.